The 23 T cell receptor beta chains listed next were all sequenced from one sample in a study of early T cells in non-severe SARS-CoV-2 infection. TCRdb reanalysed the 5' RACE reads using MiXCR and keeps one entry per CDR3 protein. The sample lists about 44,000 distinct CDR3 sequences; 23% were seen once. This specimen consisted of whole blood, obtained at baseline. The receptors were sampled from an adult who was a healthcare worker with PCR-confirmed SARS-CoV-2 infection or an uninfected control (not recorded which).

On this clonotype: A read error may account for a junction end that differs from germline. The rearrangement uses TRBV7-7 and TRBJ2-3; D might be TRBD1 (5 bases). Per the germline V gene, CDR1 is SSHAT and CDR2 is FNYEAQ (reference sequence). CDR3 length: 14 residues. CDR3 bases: TGTGCTAGCAGCCCACGACAGTTATCAGATACGCAGTATTTT. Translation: CASSPRQLSDTQYF.

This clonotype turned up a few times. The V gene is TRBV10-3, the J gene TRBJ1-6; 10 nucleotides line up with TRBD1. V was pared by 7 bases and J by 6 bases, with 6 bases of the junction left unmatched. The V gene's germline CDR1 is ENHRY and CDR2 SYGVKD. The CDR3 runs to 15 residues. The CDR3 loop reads CAINSGQGFNSPLHF. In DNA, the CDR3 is TGTGCCATCAACTCGGGACAGGGGTTTAATTCACCCCTCCACTTT.

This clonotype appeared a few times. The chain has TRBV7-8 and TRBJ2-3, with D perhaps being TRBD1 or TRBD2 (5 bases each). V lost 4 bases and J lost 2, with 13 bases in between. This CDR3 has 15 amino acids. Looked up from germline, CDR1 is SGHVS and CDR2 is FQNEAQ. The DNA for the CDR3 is TGTGCCAGCAGCTCCGAGTCGGGGCTCACAGATACGCAGTATTTT. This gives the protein CASSSESGLTDTQYF.

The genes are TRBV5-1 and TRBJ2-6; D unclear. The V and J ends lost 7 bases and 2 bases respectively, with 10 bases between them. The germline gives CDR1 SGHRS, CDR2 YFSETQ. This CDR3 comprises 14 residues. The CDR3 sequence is CASHPGAGANVLTF. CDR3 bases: TGCGCCAGCCACCCGGGCGCTGGGGCCAACGTCCTGACTTTC. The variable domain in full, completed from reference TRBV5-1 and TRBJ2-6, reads KAGVTQTPRYLIKTRGQQVTLSCSPISGHRSVSWYQQTPGQGLQFLFEYFSETQRNKGNFPGRFSGRQFSNSRSEMNVSTLELGDSALYLCASHPGAGANVLTFGAGSRLTVL.

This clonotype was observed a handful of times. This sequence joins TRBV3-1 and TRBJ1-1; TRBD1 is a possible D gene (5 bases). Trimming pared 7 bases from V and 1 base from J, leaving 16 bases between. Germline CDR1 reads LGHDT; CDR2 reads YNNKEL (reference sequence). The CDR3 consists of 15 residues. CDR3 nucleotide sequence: TGTGCCAGCACCCGTCAAATTACAGGGAACACTGAAGCTTTCTTT. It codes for CASTRQITGNTEAFF.

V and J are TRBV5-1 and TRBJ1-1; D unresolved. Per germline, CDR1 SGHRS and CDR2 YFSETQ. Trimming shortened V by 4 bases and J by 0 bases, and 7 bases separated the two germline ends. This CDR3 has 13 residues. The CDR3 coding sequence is TGCGCCAGCAGCCCTCCGGTGAACACTGAAGCTTTCTTT. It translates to CASSPPVNTEAFF.

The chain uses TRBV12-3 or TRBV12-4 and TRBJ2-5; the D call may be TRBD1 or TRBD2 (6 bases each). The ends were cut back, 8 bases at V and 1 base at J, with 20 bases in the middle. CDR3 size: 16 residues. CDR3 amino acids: CASGESSGALQETQYF. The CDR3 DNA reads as TGTGCCAGCGGGGAATCATCGGGGGCCCTCCAAGAGACCCAGTACTTC.

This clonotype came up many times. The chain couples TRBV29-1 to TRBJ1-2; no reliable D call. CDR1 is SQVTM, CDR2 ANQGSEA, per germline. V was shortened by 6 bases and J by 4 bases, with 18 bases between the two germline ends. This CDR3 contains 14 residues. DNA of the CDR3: TGCAGCGTCGACACAGAGACTGTAAGCTATGGCTACACCTTC. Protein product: CSVDTETVSYGYTF.

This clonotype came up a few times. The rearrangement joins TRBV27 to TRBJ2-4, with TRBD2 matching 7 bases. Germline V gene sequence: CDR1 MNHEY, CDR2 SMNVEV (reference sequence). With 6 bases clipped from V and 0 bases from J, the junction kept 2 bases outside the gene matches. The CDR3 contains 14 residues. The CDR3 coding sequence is TGTGCCAGCAGGGGGGGGGAAGCCAAAAACATTCAGTACTTC. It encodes CASRGGEAKNIQYF.

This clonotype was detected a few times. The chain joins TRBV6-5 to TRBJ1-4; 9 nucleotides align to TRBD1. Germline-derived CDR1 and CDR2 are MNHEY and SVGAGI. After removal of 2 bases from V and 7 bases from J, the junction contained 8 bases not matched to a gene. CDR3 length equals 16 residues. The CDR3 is CASSYTTGTGSEKLFF. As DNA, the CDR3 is TGTGCCAGCAGTTACACTACCGGGACAGGGAGTGAAAAACTGTTTTTT.

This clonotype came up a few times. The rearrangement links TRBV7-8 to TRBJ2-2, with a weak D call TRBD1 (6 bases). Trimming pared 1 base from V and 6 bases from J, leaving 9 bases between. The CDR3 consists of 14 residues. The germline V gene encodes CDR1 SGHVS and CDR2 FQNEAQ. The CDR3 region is CASSLDRVAGELFF. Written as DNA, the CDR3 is TGTGCCAGCAGCTTAGACAGGGTCGCCGGGGAGCTGTTTTTT.

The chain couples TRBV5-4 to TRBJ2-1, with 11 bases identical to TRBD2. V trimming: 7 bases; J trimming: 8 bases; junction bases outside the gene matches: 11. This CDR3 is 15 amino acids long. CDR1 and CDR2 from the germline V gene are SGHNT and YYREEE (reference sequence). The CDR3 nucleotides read TGTGCCAGCCCAGGTGTAGCGGGGGGGCCCGATGAGCAGTTCTTC. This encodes CASPGVAGGPDEQFF.

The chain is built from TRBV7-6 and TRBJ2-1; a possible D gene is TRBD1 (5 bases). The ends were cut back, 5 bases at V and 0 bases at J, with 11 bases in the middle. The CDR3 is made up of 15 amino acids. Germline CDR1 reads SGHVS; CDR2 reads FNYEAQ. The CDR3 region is CASSTDSSSYNEQFF. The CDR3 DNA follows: TGTGCCAGCAGCACCGACAGCAGCTCCTACAATGAGCAGTTCTTC.

The DNA for the CDR3 is TGCGCCAGCGGCCCCCGTCCGTTCTTC. Translated, it gives CASGPRPFF. The chain uses TRBV10-2 and TRBJ2-1; D gene ambiguous. CDR3 length: 9 amino acids. V was pared by 8 bases and J by 15 bases, with 11 bases between. Germline assignment: CDR1 WSHSY and CDR2 SAAADI.

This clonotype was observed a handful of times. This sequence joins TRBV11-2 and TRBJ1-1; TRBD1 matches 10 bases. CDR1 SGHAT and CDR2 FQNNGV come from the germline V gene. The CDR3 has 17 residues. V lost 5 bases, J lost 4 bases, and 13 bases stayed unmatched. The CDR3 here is CASSRTAGQGVSTEAFF. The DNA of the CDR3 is TGTGCCAGCAGCCGGACGGCCGGACAGGGGGTCAGCACTGAAGCTTTCTTT.

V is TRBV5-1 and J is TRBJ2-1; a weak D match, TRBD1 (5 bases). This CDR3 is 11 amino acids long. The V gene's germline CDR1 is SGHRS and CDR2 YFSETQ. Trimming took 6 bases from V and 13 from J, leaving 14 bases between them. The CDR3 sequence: CASKSGHGQFF. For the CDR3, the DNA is TGCGCCAGCAAATCCGGACATGGACAGTTCTTC.

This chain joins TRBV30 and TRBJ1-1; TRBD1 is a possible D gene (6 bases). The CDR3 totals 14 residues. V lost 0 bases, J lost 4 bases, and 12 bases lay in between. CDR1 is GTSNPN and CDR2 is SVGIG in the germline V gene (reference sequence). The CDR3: CAWSVGQGSTEAFF. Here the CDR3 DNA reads TGTGCCTGGAGTGTAGGGCAGGGGAGCACTGAAGCTTTCTTT. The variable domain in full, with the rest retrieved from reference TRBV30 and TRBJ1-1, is SQTIHQWPATLVQPVGSPLSLECTVEGTSNPNLYWYRQAAGRGLQLLFYSVGIGQISSEVPQNLSASRPQDRQFILSSKKLLLSDSGFYLCAWSVGQGSTEAFFGQGTRLTVV.

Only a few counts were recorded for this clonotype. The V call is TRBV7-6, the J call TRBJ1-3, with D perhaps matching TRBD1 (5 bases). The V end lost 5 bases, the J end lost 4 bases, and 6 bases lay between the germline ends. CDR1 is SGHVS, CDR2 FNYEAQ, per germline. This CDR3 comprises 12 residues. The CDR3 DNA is TGTGCCAGCAGCCAGGGAGGAAACACCATATATTTT. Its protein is CASSQGGNTIYF.

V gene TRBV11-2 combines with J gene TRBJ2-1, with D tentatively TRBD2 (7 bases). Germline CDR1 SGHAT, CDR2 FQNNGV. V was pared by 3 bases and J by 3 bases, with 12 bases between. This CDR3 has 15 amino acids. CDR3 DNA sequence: TGTGCCAGCAGCTTGGCGGGGGCCTACTACAATGAGCAGTTCTTC. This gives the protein CASSLAGAYYNEQFF.

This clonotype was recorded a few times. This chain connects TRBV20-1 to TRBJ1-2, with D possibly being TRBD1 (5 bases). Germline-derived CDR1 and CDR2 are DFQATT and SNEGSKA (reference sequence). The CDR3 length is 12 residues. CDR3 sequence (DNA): TGCAGCCTGGGGGGAGCGAACTATGGCTACACCTTC. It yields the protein CSLGGANYGYTF.

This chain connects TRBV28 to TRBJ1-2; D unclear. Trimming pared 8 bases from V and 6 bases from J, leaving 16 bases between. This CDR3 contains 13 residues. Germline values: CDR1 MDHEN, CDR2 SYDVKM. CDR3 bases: TGTGCCAGCGCAAGTACCCCCTGGGATGGCTACACCTTC. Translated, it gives CASASTPWDGYTF.

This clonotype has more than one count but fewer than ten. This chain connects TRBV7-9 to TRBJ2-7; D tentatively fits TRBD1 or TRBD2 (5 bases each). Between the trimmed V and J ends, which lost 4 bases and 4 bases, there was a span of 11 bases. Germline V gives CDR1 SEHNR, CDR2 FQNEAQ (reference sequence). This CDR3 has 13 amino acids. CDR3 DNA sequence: TGTGCCAGCAGCTCCAGGGACCGATACGAGCAGTACTTC. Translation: CASSSRDRYEQYF.

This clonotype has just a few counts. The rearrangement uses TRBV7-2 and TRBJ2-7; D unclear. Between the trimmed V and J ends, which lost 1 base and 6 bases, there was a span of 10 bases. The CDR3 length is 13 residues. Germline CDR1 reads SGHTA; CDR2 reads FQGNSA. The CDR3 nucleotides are TGTGCCAGCAGCTTAGACCGGGTCTCCGAGCAGTACTTC. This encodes CASSLDRVSEQYF.